This T cell receptor (beta chain) was sequenced for a study of blood T cells in healthy people across ages. The CDR3 extends over 17 amino acids. V was clipped by 4 bases and J by 3 bases, with 20 bases between them. CDR1 SGHRS and CDR2 YFSETQ come from the germline V gene. Then a second PCR, running roughly 6 to 11 cycles, was carried out with a sample-barcoded 5' primer and a J-beta primer mix. Using its own MiXCR run on the 5' RACE reads, TCRdb lists one record per CDR3 protein. Of hundreds of thousands of distinct CDR3 sequences in the sample, 45% to 60% were seen once. Points from the study as a whole: Higher naive T cell percentage went strongly together with higher TCR beta diversity. Among long-lived donors, naive CD4+ cells were more numerous and diversity higher than in aged donors.

At least ten counts were recorded for this clonotype. As yet, its antigen is unknown. The receptor comes from a woman older than 75 in good health. The source material was blood. V is TRBV5-1 and J is TRBJ2-1; tentatively, D is TRBD2 (5 bases). CDR3 nucleotides: TGCGCCAGCAGCCCATTAACCGGGTCGGGAAGCTACAATGAGCAGTTCTTC. This translates into CASSPLTGSGSYNEQFF.